This T cell receptor (beta chain) is from a study of regulatory T cells in long-lasting Graves disease. Points from the study as a whole: Since the sample size was small, accuracy may have been reduced.

Documented time point: persistent/refractory GD, antithyroid drugs over 5 years with positive TRAb. PBMC-extracted RNA yielded the TCR library. It was American Thyroid Association guidelines that determined Graves' disease diagnosis. Patients all came to the study from an endocrinology department in Xi'an, China. CDR3-region Arm-PCR and iRepertoire HTBI primers produced the TCR beta libraries. In the study's own analysis: Across the samples, identification revealed some 64 TRBV and around 14 TRBJ segments. TCRdb ran MiXCR on the multiplex PCR reads and lists one entry per CDR3 protein. These V and J calls are TCRdb output, not the study's own analysis. The data show some 300,000 distinct CDR3 sequences, more than 20% seen once. Details on this clonotype: The antigen remains undetermined.

The V gene end was trimmed by 5 bases and the J gene end by 3 bases; junction bases not matched to a gene: 5. CDR1 MDHEN and CDR2 SYDVKM come from the germline V gene. The CDR3 consists of 15 residues. The chain links TRBV28 to TRBJ2-7; 12 bases fit TRBD2. The input for sequencing was peripheral blood mononuclear cells (PBMCs), taken when the disease was refractory, from a patient treated with antithyroid drugs. This receptor was taken from a female donor with Graves disease. CDR3 nucleotide sequence: TGTGCCAGCAGTGAGACTAGCGGGAGTGACTACGAGCAGTACTTC. Translated: CASSETSGSDYEQYF.